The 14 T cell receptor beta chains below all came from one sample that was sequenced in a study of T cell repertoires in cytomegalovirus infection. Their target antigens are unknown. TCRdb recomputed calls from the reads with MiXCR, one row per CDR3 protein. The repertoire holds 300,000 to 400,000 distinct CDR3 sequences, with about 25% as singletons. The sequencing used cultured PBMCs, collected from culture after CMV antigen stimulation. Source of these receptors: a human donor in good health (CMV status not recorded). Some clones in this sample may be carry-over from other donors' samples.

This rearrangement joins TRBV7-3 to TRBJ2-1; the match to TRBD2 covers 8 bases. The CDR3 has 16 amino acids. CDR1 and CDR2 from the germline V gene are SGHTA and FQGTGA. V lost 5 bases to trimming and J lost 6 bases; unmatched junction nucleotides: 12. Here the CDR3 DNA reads TGTGCCAGCAGCCCCTCCAGGCTAGCGGGTTCCAATGAGCAGTTCTTC. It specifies CASSPSRLAGSNEQFF.

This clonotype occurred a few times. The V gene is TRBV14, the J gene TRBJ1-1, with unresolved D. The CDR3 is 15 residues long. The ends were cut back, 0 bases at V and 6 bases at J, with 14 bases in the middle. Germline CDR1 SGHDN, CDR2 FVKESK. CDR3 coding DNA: TGTGCCAGCAGCCAAGAGGTAGGCCAGCGATCTGAAGCTTTCTTT. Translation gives CASSQEVGQRSEAFF. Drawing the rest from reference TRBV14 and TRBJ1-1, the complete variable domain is EAGVTQFPSHSVIEKGQTVTLRCDPISGHDNLYWYRRVMGKEIKFLLHFVKESKQDESGMPNNRFLAERTGGTYSTLKVQPAELEDSGVYFCASSQEVGQRSEAFFGQGTRLTVV.

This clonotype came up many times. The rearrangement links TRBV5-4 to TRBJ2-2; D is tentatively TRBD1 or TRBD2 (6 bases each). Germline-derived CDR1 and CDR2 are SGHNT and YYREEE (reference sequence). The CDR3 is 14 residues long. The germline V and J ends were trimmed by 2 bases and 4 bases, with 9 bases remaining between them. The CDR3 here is CASSLQGGTGELFF. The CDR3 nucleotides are TGTGCCAGCAGCTTACAGGGAGGCACCGGGGAGCTGTTTTTT.

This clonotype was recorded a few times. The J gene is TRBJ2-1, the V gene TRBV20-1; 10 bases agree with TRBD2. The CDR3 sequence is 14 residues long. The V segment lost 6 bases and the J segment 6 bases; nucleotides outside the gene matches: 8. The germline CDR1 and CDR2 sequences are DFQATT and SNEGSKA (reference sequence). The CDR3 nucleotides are TGCAGTGCCACTACTAGCGGGAAAGGCAATGAGCAGTTCTTC. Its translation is CSATTSGKGNEQFF.

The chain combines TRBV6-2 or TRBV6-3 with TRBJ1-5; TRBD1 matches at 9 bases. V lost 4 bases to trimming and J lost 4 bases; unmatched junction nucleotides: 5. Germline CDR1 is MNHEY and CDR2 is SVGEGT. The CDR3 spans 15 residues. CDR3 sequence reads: CASSFTTGGNQPQHF. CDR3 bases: TGTGCCAGCAGTTTTACGACAGGGGGTAATCAGCCCCAGCATTTT.

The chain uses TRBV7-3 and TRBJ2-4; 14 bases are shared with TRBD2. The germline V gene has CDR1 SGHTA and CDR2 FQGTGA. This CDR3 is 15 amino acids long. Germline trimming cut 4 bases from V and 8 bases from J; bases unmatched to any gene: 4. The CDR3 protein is CASSSGLAGADIQYF. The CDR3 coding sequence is TGTGCCAGCAGCTCGGGACTAGCGGGAGCTGACATTCAGTACTTC.

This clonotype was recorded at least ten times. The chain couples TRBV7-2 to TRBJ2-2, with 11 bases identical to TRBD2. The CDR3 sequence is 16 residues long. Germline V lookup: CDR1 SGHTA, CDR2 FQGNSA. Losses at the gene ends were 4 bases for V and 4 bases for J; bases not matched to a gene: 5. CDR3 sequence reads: CASSSPTSGVTGELFF. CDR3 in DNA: TGTGCCAGCAGCTCCCCGACTAGCGGGGTCACCGGGGAGCTGTTTTTT.

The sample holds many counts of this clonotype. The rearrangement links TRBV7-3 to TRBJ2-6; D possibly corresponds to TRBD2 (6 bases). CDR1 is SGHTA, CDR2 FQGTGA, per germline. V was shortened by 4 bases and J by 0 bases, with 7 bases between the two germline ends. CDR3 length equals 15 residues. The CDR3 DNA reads TGTGCCAGCAGCTGGGGACTCTCTGGGGCCAACGTCCTGACTTTC. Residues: CASSWGLSGANVLTF.

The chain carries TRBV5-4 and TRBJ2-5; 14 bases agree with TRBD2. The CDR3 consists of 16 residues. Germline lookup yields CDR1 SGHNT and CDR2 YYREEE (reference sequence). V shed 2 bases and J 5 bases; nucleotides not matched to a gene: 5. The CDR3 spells CASSFGGLAGVETQYF. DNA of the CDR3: TGTGCCAGCAGCTTTGGGGGACTAGCGGGAGTCGAGACCCAGTACTTC.

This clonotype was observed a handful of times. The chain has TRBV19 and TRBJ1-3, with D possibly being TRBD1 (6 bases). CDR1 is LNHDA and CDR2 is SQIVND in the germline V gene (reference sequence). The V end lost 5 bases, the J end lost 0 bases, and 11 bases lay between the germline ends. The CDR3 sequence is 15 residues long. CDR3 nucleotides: TGTGCCAGTAGTCCCAGGGGTGCCTCTGGAAACACCATATATTTT. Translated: CASSPRGASGNTIYF.

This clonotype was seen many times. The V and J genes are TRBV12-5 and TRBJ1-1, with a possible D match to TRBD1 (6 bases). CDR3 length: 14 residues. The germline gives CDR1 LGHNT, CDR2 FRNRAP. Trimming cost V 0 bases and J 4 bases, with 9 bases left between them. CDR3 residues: CASGLVTGLTEAFF. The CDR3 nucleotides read TGTGCTAGTGGTTTGGTAACAGGGCTCACTGAAGCTTTCTTT.

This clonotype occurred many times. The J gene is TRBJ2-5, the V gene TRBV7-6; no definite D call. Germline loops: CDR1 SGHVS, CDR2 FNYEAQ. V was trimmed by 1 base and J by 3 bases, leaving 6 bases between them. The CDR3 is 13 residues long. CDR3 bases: TGTGCCAGCAGCTTAGTTAGCAAAGAGACCCAGTACTTC. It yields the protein CASSLVSKETQYF.

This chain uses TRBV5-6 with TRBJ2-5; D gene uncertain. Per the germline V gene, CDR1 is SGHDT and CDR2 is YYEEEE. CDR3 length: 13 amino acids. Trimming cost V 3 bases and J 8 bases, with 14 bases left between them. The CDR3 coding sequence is TGTGCCAGCAGCTGGGAAGGTCCAGACACCCAGTACTTC. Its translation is CASSWEGPDTQYF.

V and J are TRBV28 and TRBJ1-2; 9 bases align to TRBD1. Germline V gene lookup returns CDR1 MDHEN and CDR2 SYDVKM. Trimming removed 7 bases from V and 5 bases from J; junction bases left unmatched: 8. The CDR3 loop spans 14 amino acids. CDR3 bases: TGTGCCAGCACCACCCCGGGACAGGGTTATGGCTACACCTTC. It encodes CASTTPGQGYGYTF.